This T cell receptor beta chain is from a study of OX40 agonist ivuxolimab in advanced cancers. Study in general: Patients received ivuxolimab, an agonistic anti-OX40 (CD134) antibody. Prior anti-PD-1, anti-PD-L1 or anti-CTLA-4 therapy was allowed; 40% had some.

Turning to this clone: Its antigen is unknown.

V lost 3 bases to trimming and J lost 8 bases, with 15 bases between them. In germline, CDR1 is KGHSH, CDR2 LQKENI. The CDR3 extends over 14 amino acids. Assay: immunoSEQ multiplex PCR; the TCRdb copy retains only in-frame clones and omits some. The data show 61,000 or so clones, under 90% seen once. Findings and caveats of the study: Doses of 0.1 to 3.0 mg/kg were accompanied by clonal expansion of CD4+ and CD8+ blood T cells by week 6.

This sequence was found in an adult with an advanced solid tumor such as melanoma, head and neck, liver or kidney cancer. The J gene is TRBJ2-3, the V gene TRBV18; D ambiguous. The sample was CD4+ or CD8+ T cells sorted from blood, taken in a trial of the OX40 agonist ivuxolimab. In DNA, the CDR3 is TGTGCCAGCTCACCTACCAACGCGGCCGTTACGCAGTATTTT. This encodes CASSPTNAAVTQYF.